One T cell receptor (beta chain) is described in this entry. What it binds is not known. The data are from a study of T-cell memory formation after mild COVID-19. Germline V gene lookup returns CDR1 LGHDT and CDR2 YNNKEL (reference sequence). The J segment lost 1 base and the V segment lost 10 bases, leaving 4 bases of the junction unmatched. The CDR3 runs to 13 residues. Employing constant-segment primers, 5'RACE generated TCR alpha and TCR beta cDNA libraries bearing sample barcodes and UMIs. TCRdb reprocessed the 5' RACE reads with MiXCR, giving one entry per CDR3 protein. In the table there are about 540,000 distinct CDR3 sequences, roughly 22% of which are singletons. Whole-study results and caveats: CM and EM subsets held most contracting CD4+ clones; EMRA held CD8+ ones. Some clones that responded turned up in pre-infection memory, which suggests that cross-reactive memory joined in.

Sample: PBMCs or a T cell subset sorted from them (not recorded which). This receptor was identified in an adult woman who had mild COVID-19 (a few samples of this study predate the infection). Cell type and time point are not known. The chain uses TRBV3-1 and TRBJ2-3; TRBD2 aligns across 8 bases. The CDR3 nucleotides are TGTGCCACGGGGGGGTTCGGCACAGATACGCAGTATTTT. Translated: CATGGFGTDTQYF.